The 22 T cell receptor beta chains presented below share a single source sample, sequenced in a study of blood T cell repertoires in COVID-19. TCRdb's copy holds only in-frame clones and misses some; the assay was immunoSEQ multiplex PCR. The sample yields more than 200,000 clones, over 75% seen once. The material sequenced was PBMCs or T cells enriched from blood (not recorded which). All receptors derive from a woman under 40 who had been exposed to COVID-19.

The V call is TRBV3-1 (or the pseudogene TRBV3-2), the J call TRBJ1-1, with 11 nucleotides matching TRBD1. CDR1 and CDR2 (germline): LGHDT, YNNKEL (reference sequence). The V and J ends lost 6 bases and 5 bases, in that order; junction bases with no gene match: 5. The CDR3 length is 14 residues. The DNA for the CDR3 is TGTGCCAGCAGTTGGGGGACAGGGGGAACTGAAGCTTTCTTT. Protein product: CASSWGTGGTEAFF.

The V call is TRBV7-3, the J call TRBJ1-1; the D gene is possibly TRBD1 (5 bases). V gave up 5 bases and J gave up 4 bases, with 14 bases separating them. The CDR3 sequence is 14 residues long. The V gene's germline CDR1 is SGHTA and CDR2 FQGTGA. The CDR3 spells CASSPKVGGTEAFF. The CDR3, as DNA: TGTGCCAGCAGCCCAAAGGTGGGGGGCACTGAAGCTTTCTTT.

The chain combines TRBV14 with TRBJ2-3, with 11 bases matching TRBD2. Per the germline V gene, CDR1 is SGHDN and CDR2 is FVKESK. The CDR3 loop spans 17 amino acids. J was trimmed by 4 bases and V by 4 bases; bases with no gene match: 10. The CDR3 DNA reads TGTGCCAGCAGCCTACGGTATAGCGGGAGGGCGGCAGATACGCAGTATTTT. This sequence encodes CASSLRYSGRAADTQYF. The variable domain in full, completed from reference TRBV14 and TRBJ2-3, reads EAGVTQFPSHSVIEKGQTVTLRCDPISGHDNLYWYRRVMGKEIKFLLHFVKESKQDESGMPNNRFLAERTGGTYSTLKVQPAELEDSGVYFCASSLRYSGRAADTQYFGPGTRLTVL.

The rearrangement links TRBV2 to TRBJ2-1; D not resolved. In germline, CDR1 is SNHLY, CDR2 FYNNEI. Trimming left V 6 bases short and J 5 bases short, with 8 bases between. CDR3 length: 12 residues. CDR3: CASRENNNEQFF. The DNA for the CDR3 is TGTGCCAGCAGGGAGAACAACAATGAGCAGTTCTTC.

The V call is TRBV10-3, the J call TRBJ1-5, with D possibly TRBD1 on 5 matching bases. The CDR3 totals 14 residues. Germline V gives CDR1 ENHRY, CDR2 SYGVKD. Trimming removed 4 bases at V and 4 bases at J, with 11 bases between. CDR3 in amino acids: CAISVGGMNQPQHF. The CDR3 DNA follows: TGTGCCATCAGTGTTGGGGGGATGAATCAGCCCCAGCATTTT.

The J gene is TRBJ2-7, the V gene TRBV24-1; the match to TRBD2 covers 13 bases. V dropped 4 bases and J dropped 1; count of bases not matched to a gene: 9. The length of the CDR3 is 18 residues. Germline V gene lookup returns CDR1 KGHDR and CDR2 SFDVKD. The CDR3 DNA is TGTGCCACCAGTGAAGCTCCCGGGACTAGCGGGACGTCCTACGAGCAGTACTTC. The encoded protein is CATSEAPGTSGTSYEQYF.

About this clone itself: Other nucleotide sequences from this sample produce the same CDR3. The V and J genes are TRBV29-1 and TRBJ2-7; D is unclear. This CDR3 has 11 residues. V dropped 4 bases and J dropped 3 bases, with 7 bases sitting between them. Germline V gives CDR1 SQVTM, CDR2 ANQGSEA. The CDR3, as DNA: TGCAGCGTTGGCGGTTTCTACGAGCAGTACTTC. Its protein product is CSVGGFYEQYF.

The chain joins TRBV7-9 to TRBJ2-1; TRBD2 might be the D (6 bases). Germline V CDR1 and CDR2: SEHNR, FQNEAQ (reference sequence). V lost 1 base, J lost 3 bases, and 19 bases lay in between. This CDR3 is built from 18 residues. CDR3 in DNA: TGTGCCAGCAGCTTAGACCCCGTTGGGGCGGGGCTCTACAATGAGCAGTTCTTC. Its protein product is CASSLDPVGAGLYNEQFF.

The genes are TRBV5-1 and TRBJ1-1, with 7 nucleotides matching TRBD1. V dropped 5 bases and J dropped 2; count of bases not matched to a gene: 9. The CDR3 contains 15 residues. Germline values: CDR1 SGHRS, CDR2 YFSETQ. In DNA form, the CDR3 reads TGCGCCAGCAGATTTAGCGGACAGGACAACACTGAAGCTTTCTTT. This encodes CASRFSGQDNTEAFF.

The chain couples TRBV3-1 (or the pseudogene TRBV3-2) to TRBJ2-7; 7 bases fit TRBD1. Trimming cost V 0 bases and J 4 bases; bases outside gene matches: 9. Looked up from germline, CDR1 is LGHDT and CDR2 is YNNKEL (reference sequence). This CDR3 comprises 16 residues. Here the CDR3 DNA reads TGTGCCAGCAGCCAAGAACGTTCGAGGGGACAGTACGAGCAGTACTTC. Residues: CASSQERSRGQYEQYF.

CDR3 nucleotides: TGTGCCAGCAGCTTAGACTGGACTAGCGGGAGCTACGAGCAGTACTTC. It codes for CASSLDWTSGSYEQYF. This rearrangement joins TRBV11-2 to TRBJ2-7; 13 positions match TRBD2. Trimming removed 0 bases from V and 3 bases from J; junction bases left unmatched: 2. The V gene's germline CDR1 is SGHAT and CDR2 FQNNGV. The CDR3 loop spans 16 amino acids.

The chain uses TRBV2 and TRBJ2-3; TRBD2 matches 7 bases. The germline V gene encodes CDR1 SNHLY and CDR2 FYNNEI. With 8 bases clipped from V and 4 bases from J, the junction kept 6 bases outside the gene matches. CDR3 length: 13 residues. The CDR3 nucleotides read TGTGCCAGCTTGCGGGAGTCCCCAGATACGCAGTATTTT. Translating gives CASLRESPDTQYF.

The chain uses TRBV2 and TRBJ1-1; 7 bases align to TRBD1. Per the germline V gene, CDR1 is SNHLY and CDR2 is FYNNEI. J gave up 5 bases and V 8 bases, and 8 bases lay outside the gene matches. The CDR3 is 13 residues long. The CDR3 DNA follows: TGTGCCAGCGGCCGACAGGGACCGACTGAAGCTTTCTTT. Amino acids: CASGRQGPTEAFF.

The chain uses TRBV10-3 and TRBJ2-7; D is undetermined. CDR3 length: 12 residues. The V gene lost 5 bases and the J gene lost 1 base, with 6 bases spanning the gap. CDR1 ENHRY and CDR2 SYGVKD come from the germline V gene. CDR3 nucleotide sequence: TGTGCCATCAGTCCCCCATCCTACGAGCAGTACTTC. This sequence encodes CAISPPSYEQYF.

This clone was seen only a few times. The rearrangement uses TRBV28 and TRBJ1-1, with D unclear. Germline-derived CDR1 and CDR2 are MDHEN and SYDVKM. The CDR3 has 13 amino acids. With 3 bases removed from V and 2 bases from J, the gap between germline ends came to 7 bases. CDR3 sequence (DNA): TGTGCCAGCAGTTTCTCCTTAAACACTGAAGCTTTCTTT. It is translated as CASSFSLNTEAFF.

This clone was seen a few times. The chain joins TRBV28 to TRBJ1-2, with 8 bases identical to TRBD1. This CDR3 is 16 amino acids long. V lost 6 bases, J lost 6 bases, and 15 bases stayed unmatched. Per the germline V gene, CDR1 is MDHEN and CDR2 is SYDVKM. This CDR3 reads CASSQGASGNLDGYTF. Here the CDR3 DNA reads TGTGCCAGCAGCCAGGGGGCAAGCGGGAACCTGGATGGCTACACCTTC.

This CDR3 reads CASSQTGATNEKLFF. CDR3 sequence (DNA): TGTGCCAGCAGCCAAACAGGGGCAACTAATGAAAAACTGTTTTTT. The genes are TRBV14 and TRBJ1-4, with 7 bases that match TRBD1. The CDR3 contains 15 residues. The V gene end was trimmed by 2 bases and the J gene end by 0 bases; junction bases not matched to a gene: 0. From germline, CDR1 is SGHDN and CDR2 FVKESK.

This chain connects TRBV7-8 to TRBJ2-1; 7 bases line up with TRBD1. The CDR3 length is 13 residues. CDR1 SGHVS and CDR2 FQNEAQ come from the germline V gene. The ends lost 5 bases at V and 6 bases at J; junction bases unmatched: 4. As DNA, the CDR3 is TGTGCCAGCAGCATTTACAGGGGCAATGAGCAGTTCTTC. Residues: CASSIYRGNEQFF.

The chain links TRBV11-2 to TRBJ2-3; TRBD1 might be the D (6 bases). CDR1 is SGHAT, CDR2 FQNNGV, per germline. There are 16 residues in the CDR3. V dropped 5 bases and J dropped 0 bases, with 15 bases sitting between them. CDR3 sequence: CASSLGKDSSTDTQYF. The CDR3 nucleotides are TGTGCCAGCAGCCTCGGGAAGGACAGTAGCACAGATACGCAGTATTTT. Looking up the rest from reference TRBV11-2 and TRBJ2-3 gives the full variable domain: EAGVAQSPRYKIIEKRQSVAFWCNPISGHATLYWYQQILGQGPKLLIQFQNNGVVDDSQLPKDRFSAERLKGVDSTLKIQPAKLEDSAVYLCASSLGKDSSTDTQYFGPGTRLTVL.

The chain is built from TRBV19 and TRBJ1-1; D may be TRBD1 (6 bases). Germline CDR1 and CDR2: LNHDA and SQIVND (reference sequence). The CDR3 runs 13 residues. V was cut by 10 bases and J by 4 bases, with 16 bases left in between. CDR3 protein: CATLQGASTEAFF. DNA of the CDR3: TGTGCCACATTACAGGGTGCGAGCACTGAAGCTTTCTTT.

This rearrangement joins TRBV11-2 to TRBJ2-2; TRBD2 aligns across 9 bases. The CDR3 runs 14 residues. V was clipped by 2 bases and J by 7 bases; unmatched bases: 2. Per the germline V gene, CDR1 is SGHAT and CDR2 is FQNNGV. The CDR3, as DNA: TGTGCCAGCAGCTTAAGCGGGAGGTTCGGGGAGCTGTTTTTT. It codes for CASSLSGRFGELFF.

This chain connects TRBV19 to TRBJ1-1, with 9 bases identical to TRBD1. Germline trimming cut 4 bases from V and 4 bases from J; bases unmatched to any gene: 4. This CDR3 contains 14 residues. The germline V gene has CDR1 LNHDA and CDR2 SQIVND (reference sequence). CDR3 residues: CASSTLTGGTEAFF. In DNA, the CDR3 is TGTGCCAGTAGTACCTTGACAGGGGGCACTGAAGCTTTCTTT.